This T cell receptor beta chain derives from a study of blood T cell repertoires in COVID-19. Study-wide context: The origin of the acute and convalescent COVID-19 samples was the United States, Italy and Spain. T cells, B-cell-depleted T cells, or PBMCs supplied cDNA or gDNA.

There are a few counts of this clone. Authors' processing steps: Scientists estimated how many nucleated cells there were by amplifying reference gene primers. Assay used: immunoSEQ multiplex PCR; TCRdb lists only in-frame clones, some missing. That table is the source of V, J and clone size, and D and trimming were worked out from the DNA. In the table there are around 180,000 clones, 75% to 90% of which are singletons. V lost 2 bases, J lost 1 base, and 1 base stayed unmatched. The germline V gene has CDR1 SEHNR and CDR2 FQNEAQ (reference sequence). The CDR3 has 16 residues. The sequenced sample was peripheral blood. This receptor was identified in a human donor with active or convalescent COVID-19. The donor label of this sample is uncertain. The V gene is TRBV7-9, the J gene TRBJ2-3; 12 positions agree with TRBD2. Here the CDR3 reads CASSLSSGGGTDTQYF. DNA for the CDR3: TGTGCCAGCAGCTTATCTAGCGGGGGGGGCACAGATACGCAGTATTTT.